One and the same sample provided the 8 T cell receptor beta chains below, sequenced in a study of blood T cell repertoires in COVID-19. Sequencing was performed with immunoSEQ multiplex PCR; in TCRdb, only in-frame clones are kept and a portion is missing. The repertoire holds approximately 120,000 clones, with about 70% as singletons. The sample was peripheral blood. The receptors were sampled from a woman in her sixties or seventies with acute or convalescent COVID-19.

The chain recombines TRBV27 with TRBJ1-1; D uncertain. Germline loops: CDR1 MNHEY, CDR2 SMNVEV (reference sequence). The V gene lost 0 bases and the J gene lost 0 bases, with 8 bases spanning the gap. The CDR3 is 15 amino acids. CDR3 sequence: CASSLSEPMNTEAFF. The CDR3 nucleotides read TGTGCCAGCAGTTTATCGGAGCCGATGAACACTGAAGCTTTCTTT.

This clone was counted a few times. This chain links TRBV18 with TRBJ2-3, with D perhaps matching TRBD1 (7 bases). Trimming took 3 bases from V and 3 from J, leaving 10 bases between them. CDR3 size: 14 residues. Germline V gene lookup returns CDR1 KGHSH and CDR2 LQKENI. DNA for the CDR3: TGTGCCAGCTCACCGACAGGGAGGACAGATACGCAGTATTTT. Protein sequence: CASSPTGRTDTQYF.

There are a few counts of this clone. The rearrangement uses TRBV28 and TRBJ2-7, with 12 bases aligning to TRBD1. V trimming: 3 bases; J trimming: 7 bases; junction bases outside the gene matches: 19. There are 19 residues in the CDR3. CDR1 and CDR2 from the germline V gene are MDHEN and SYDVKM. In DNA, the CDR3 is TGTGCCAGCAGTTTGCCCCAGGGCCCTAGGGGACAGGGGGCGGAAGAGCAGTACTTC. The encoded protein is CASSLPQGPRGQGAEEQYF.

The chain joins TRBV6-5 to TRBJ2-3; perhaps TRBD2 as D (6 bases). V lost 7 bases, J lost 1 base, and 12 bases lay in between. The CDR3 covers 14 residues. CDR1 is MNHEY, CDR2 SVGAGI, per germline. This chain's CDR3 is CASNVAGRTDTQYF. CDR3 sequence (DNA): TGTGCCAGCAATGTGGCGGGACGCACAGATACGCAGTATTTT.

This clone was seen repeatedly, ten times or more. The CDR3 DNA reads as TGCAGCGCTGACAGGGCCGATACGCAGTATTTT. Translating it yields CSADRADTQYF. The chain recombines TRBV29-1 with TRBJ2-3; 7 nucleotides line up with TRBD1. From germline, CDR1 is SQVTM and CDR2 ANQGSEA. The CDR3 totals 11 residues. The V and J ends lost 7 bases and 6 bases, in that order; junction bases with no gene match: 4.

Ten or more counts support this clone. The genes are TRBV28 and TRBJ1-6; D perhaps matches TRBD1 (6 bases). The germline V gene encodes CDR1 MDHEN and CDR2 SYDVKM. Trimming shortened V by 6 bases and J by 7 bases, and 10 bases separated the two germline ends. This CDR3 contains 13 residues. CDR3 region: CASSPQGNSPLHF. The CDR3 region has the DNA TGTGCCAGCAGCCCGCAGGGGAATTCACCCCTCCACTTT. Using reference TRBV28 and TRBJ1-6 for the parts outside the CDR3, the full variable domain is DVKVTQSSRYLVKRTGEKVFLECVQDMDHENMFWYRQDPGLGLRLIYFSYDVKMKEKGDIPEGYSVSREKKERFSLILESASTNQTSMYLCASSPQGNSPLHFGNGTRLTVT.

The chain joins TRBV10-2 to TRBJ2-2; D possibly corresponds to TRBD1 (5 bases). The CDR3 runs 13 residues. V was pared by 6 bases and J by 5 bases, with 10 bases between. Germline-derived CDR1 and CDR2 are WSHSY and SAAADI. CDR3 protein: CASRTVLTGELFF. The CDR3 nucleotides are TGCGCCAGCAGGACAGTGCTAACCGGGGAGCTGTTTTTT.

In this sample, this clone turned up a few times. The V gene is TRBV19, the J gene TRBJ1-4; tentative D call: TRBD1 (5 bases). The CDR3 has 14 residues. CDR1 and CDR2 (germline): LNHDA, SQIVND (reference sequence). Deletions cut 2 bases from V and 8 bases from J, with 12 bases between. The CDR3: CASSISQGHEKLFF. DNA of the CDR3: TGTGCCAGTAGTATAAGCCAGGGCCACGAAAAACTGTTTTTT.